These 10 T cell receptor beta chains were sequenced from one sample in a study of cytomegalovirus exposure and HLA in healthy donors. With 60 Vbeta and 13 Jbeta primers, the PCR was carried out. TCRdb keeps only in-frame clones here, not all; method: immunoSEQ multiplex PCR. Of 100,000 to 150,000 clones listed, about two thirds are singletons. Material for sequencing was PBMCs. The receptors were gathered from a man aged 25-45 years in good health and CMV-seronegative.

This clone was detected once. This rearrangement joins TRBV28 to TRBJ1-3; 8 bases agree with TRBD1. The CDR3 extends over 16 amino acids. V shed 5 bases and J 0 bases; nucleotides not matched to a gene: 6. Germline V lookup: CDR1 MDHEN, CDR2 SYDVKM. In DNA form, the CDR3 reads TGTGCCAGCAGTCGGACAGGGACAAGCTCTGGAAACACCATATATTTT. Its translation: CASSRTGTSSGNTIYF. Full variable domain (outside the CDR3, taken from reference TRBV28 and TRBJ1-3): DVKVTQSSRYLVKRTGEKVFLECVQDMDHENMFWYRQDPGLGLRLIYFSYDVKMKEKGDIPEGYSVSREKKERFSLILESASTNQTSMYLCASSRTGTSSGNTIYFGEGSWLTVV.

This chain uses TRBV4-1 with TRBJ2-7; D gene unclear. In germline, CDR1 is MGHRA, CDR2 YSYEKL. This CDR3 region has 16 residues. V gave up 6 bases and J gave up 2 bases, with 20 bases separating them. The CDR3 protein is CASRLSPGAQAYEQYF. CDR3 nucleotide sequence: TGCGCCAGCAGACTCAGCCCCGGCGCGCAGGCCTACGAGCAGTACTTC.

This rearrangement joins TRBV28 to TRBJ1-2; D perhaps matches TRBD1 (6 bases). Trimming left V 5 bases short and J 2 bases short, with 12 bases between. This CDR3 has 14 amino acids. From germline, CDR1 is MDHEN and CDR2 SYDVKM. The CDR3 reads CASSEARGNYGYTF. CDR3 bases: TGTGCCAGCAGTGAAGCCAGGGGAAACTATGGCTACACCTTC.

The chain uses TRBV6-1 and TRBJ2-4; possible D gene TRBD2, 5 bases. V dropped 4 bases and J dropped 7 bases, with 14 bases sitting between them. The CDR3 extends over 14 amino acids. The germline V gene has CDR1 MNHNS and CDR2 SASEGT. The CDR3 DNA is TGTGCCAGCAGTGCAACGGAAGGAGGCAACATTCAGTACTTC. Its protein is CASSATEGGNIQYF.

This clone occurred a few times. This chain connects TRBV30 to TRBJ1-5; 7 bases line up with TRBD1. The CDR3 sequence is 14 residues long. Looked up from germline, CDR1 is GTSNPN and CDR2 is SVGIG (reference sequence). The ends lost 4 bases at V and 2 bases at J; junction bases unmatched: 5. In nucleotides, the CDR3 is TGTGCCTGGAACAGGGGATTGGGCAATCAGCCCCAGCATTTT. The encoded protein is CAWNRGLGNQPQHF.

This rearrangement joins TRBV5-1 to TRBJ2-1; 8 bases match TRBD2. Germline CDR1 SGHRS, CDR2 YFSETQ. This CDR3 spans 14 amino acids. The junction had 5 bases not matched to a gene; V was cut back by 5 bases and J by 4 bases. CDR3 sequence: CASRLLADYNEQFF. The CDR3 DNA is TGCGCCAGCAGACTACTAGCGGATTACAATGAGCAGTTCTTC.

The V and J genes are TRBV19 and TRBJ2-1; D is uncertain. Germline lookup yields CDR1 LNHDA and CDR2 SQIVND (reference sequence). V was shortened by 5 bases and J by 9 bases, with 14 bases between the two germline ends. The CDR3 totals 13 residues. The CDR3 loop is CASSGSRQGEQFF. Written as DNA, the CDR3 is TGTGCCAGTAGTGGATCAAGACAAGGTGAGCAGTTCTTC.

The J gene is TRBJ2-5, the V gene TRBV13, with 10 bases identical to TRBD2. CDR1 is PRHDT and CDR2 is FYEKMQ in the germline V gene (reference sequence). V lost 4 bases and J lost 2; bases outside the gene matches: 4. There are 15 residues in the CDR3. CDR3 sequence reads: CASSSPTSGQETQYF. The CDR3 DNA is TGTGCCAGCAGCTCTCCGACTAGCGGGCAAGAGACCCAGTACTTC. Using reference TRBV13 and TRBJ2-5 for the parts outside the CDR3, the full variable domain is AAGVIQSPRHLIKEKRETATLKCYPIPRHDTVYWYQQGPGQDPQFLISFYEKMQSDKGSIPDRFSAQQFSDYHSELNMSSLELGDSALYFCASSSPTSGQETQYFGPGTRLLVL.

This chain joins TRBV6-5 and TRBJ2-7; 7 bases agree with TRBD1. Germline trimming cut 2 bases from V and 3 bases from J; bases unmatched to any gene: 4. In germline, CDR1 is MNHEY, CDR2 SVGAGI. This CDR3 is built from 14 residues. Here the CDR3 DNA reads TGTGCCAGCAGTTACCGGGACAGCATCTACGAGCAGTACTTC. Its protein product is CASSYRDSIYEQYF.

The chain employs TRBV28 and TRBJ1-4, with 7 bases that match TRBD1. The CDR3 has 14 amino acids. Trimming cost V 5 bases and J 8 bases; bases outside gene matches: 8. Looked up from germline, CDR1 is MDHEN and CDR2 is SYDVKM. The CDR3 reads CASSPQGLKEKLFF. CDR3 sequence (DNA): TGTGCCAGCAGTCCACAGGGGCTGAAAGAAAAACTGTTTTTT.